Listed below are T cell receptor beta chains from one sample, sequenced in a study of T-cell reconstitution after alpha-beta-depleted transplantation in children. TCRdb re-derived calls from the PCR reads in MiXCR, one entry per CDR3 protein. The top ten hold 2% to 2.5% of the sample, which has around 530,000 distinct CDR3 sequences, approximately 32% seen once. The input for sequencing was PBMCs from the stem cell graft donor, taken from the stem cell graft. The receptors here all came from a human donor who donated a stem cell graft to a child with aplastic anemia. Each CDR3 is given with its conserved first and last residue. Each record gives: D gene, clone size, V gene, J gene, CDR3 DNA, CDR3 protein. A D gene is named only where the DNA matches it firmly. The size entry is marked missing in some rows and otherwise reads once, few, many or a size class.

.	.	TRBV11-2	TRBJ2-1	TGTGCCAGCAGCTTTGAGAGGTCGACAGTCGCCCCGTTCTTC	CASSFERSTVAPFF
.	.	TRBV28	TRBJ1-2	TGTGCCAGCAGGTCAGGGTCAGGGTTTCGAGGCTACACCTTC	CASRSGSGFRGYTF
.	.	TRBV20-1	TRBJ1-4	TGCAGTGCTAGAGATCGTGGCGGGGGGGAAAAACTGTTTTTT	CSARDRGGGEKLFF
.	few	TRBV12-3/TRBV12-4	TRBJ1-5	TGTGCCAGCAGTTTTAAAGCACAGGGCAATCAGCCCCAGCATTTT	CASSFKAQGNQPQHF
.	.	TRBV5-1	TRBJ2-1	TGCGCCAGCAGCTCCGGAGCAAGCAATGAGCAGTTCTTC	CASSSGASNEQFF
TRBD1	.	TRBV20-1	TRBJ1-3	TGCAGTGCTCCCGGGACAGGGGTAAACACCATATATTTT	CSAPGTGVNTIYF
.	few	TRBV7-2	TRBJ1-5	TGTGCCAGCAGCTCCCAGTATCAGCCCCAGCATTTT	CASSSQYQPQHF
TRBD1	.	TRBV6-1	TRBJ2-7	TGTGCCAGCAGTGGCGATGGGGGACAGGCTTACGAGCAGTACTTC	CASSGDGGQAYEQYF
.	.	TRBV11-2	TRBJ2-1	TGTGCCAGCAGCTTAGGCGTATCGGCACAATACCTGGATGAGCAGTTCTTC	CASSLGVSAQYLDEQFF
TRBD2	.	TRBV29-1	TRBJ2-1	TGCAGCGTTGGTGCTAGCGGGAGGATCTACAATGAGCAGTTCTTC	CSVGASGRIYNEQFF
.	few	TRBV3-1	TRBJ2-1	TGTGCCAGCAGCCCCGAGTCGGGCGAGCAGTTCTTC	CASSPESGEQFF
TRBD2	.	TRBV11-2	TRBJ2-3	TGTGCCAGCAGCCAGTCCGGGACTAACACAGATACGCAGTATTTT	CASSQSGTNTDTQYF
TRBD1	few	TRBV20-1	TRBJ2-7	TGCAGTGCTTTTCCCCGGACAGGAACCTACGAGCAGTACTTC	CSAFPRTGTYEQYF
TRBD2	.	TRBV3-1	TRBJ2-1	TGTGCCAGCAGCCAAGTTAAGGCGGCGGGAGGGCCCATTGGGAATGAGCAGTTCTTC	CASSQVKAAGGPIGNEQFF
.	.	TRBV7-8	TRBJ1-3	TGTGCCAGCAGCTTATCGCGGATCTCTGGAAACACCATATATTTT	CASSLSRISGNTIYF
TRBD1	.	TRBV29-1	TRBJ1-2	TGCAGCGACAACAGGGGAACGGACTATGGCTACACCTTC	CSDNRGTDYGYTF
.	few	TRBV20-1	TRBJ2-1	TGCAGTGCTAGAGATCCTGGCGGGGTGCCGCAGTTCTTC	CSARDPGGVPQFF
.	few	TRBV9	TRBJ2-2	TGTGCCAGCAGCGTAGAGTACGGGAACGGGGAGCTGTTTTTT	CASSVEYGNGELFF
.	.	TRBV5-6	TRBJ2-4	TGTGCCAGCATACGCATGTACATTCAGTACTTC	CASIRMYIQYF
.	few	TRBV29-1	TRBJ2-5	TGCAGCGCCGGAGGGGGCGGGGAAGAGACCCAGTACTTC	CSAGGGGEETQYF
.	.	TRBV18	TRBJ2-2	TGTGCCAGCTCACTGACTACCCAGGGCACCGGGGAGCTGTTTTTT	CASSLTTQGTGELFF
TRBD1	.	TRBV6-1	TRBJ1-5	TGTGCCAGCAGGCTTCCGGGACAGGGGGGCTATAGCAATCAGCCCCAGCATTTT	CASRLPGQGGYSNQPQHF
.	.	TRBV7-9	TRBJ1-1	TGTGCCAGCAGCTCCTACCTAGGTCGGACTGAAGCTTTCTTT	CASSSYLGRTEAFF
.	.	TRBV6-2/TRBV6-3	TRBJ2-1	TGTGCCGGGCGCCCACCCGCTGGGAATGAGCAGTTCTTC	CAGRPPAGNEQFF
TRBD1	.	TRBV7-9	TRBJ2-5	TGTGCCAGCAGCTTACCGGACAGGGGAAGTGAGGAGACCCAGTACTTC	CASSLPDRGSEETQYF
.	once	TRBV6-6	TRBJ1-5	TGTGCCAGCAGCAACCCGAGTCTTCCCCAGCATTTT	CASSNPSLPQHF
.	.	TRBV12-3/TRBV12-4	TRBJ2-3	TGTGCCAGCAGCCCCCCCGGCACTCGCACAGATACGCAGTATTTT	CASSPPGTRTDTQYF
TRBD1	.	TRBV6-1	TRBJ1-4	TGTGCCAGCAGTCGACAGGGTCAGGGTAATGAAAAACTGTTTTTT	CASSRQGQGNEKLFF
.	.	TRBV5-1	TRBJ2-1	TGCGCCAGCAGCTTGCGTGTGGTTTGGGAATACAATGAGCAGTTCTTC	CASSLRVVWEYNEQFF
.	few	TRBV5-1	TRBJ1-1	TGCGCCAGCAGTTTGGGACTCCACAACCTGAACACTGAAGCTTTCTTT	CASSLGLHNLNTEAFF
.	.	TRBV20-1	TRBJ2-3	TGCAGTGCTAGAGATTCCAGGGGGGGCACAGATACGCAGTATTTT	CSARDSRGGTDTQYF
TRBD2	.	TRBV3-1	TRBJ2-1	TGTGCCAGCAGCCAGAGCCGTCTAGCGGTTATGGATGAGCAGTTCTTC	CASSQSRLAVMDEQFF